Presented here are 6 T cell receptor beta chains from one specimen sequenced in a study of cytomegalovirus exposure and HLA in healthy donors. The PCR was carried out with 60 Vbeta primers and 13 Jbeta primers. Here immunoSEQ multiplex PCR was the method, and the copy in TCRdb shows in-frame clones only, minus some. The table records fewer than 150,000 clones, 15% of them present only once. Sequenced: PBMCs. The receptors derive from a woman younger than 35 in good health and CMV-seronegative.

V usage is TRBV6-6 and J usage is TRBJ2-7; D perhaps matches TRBD2 (5 bases). CDR1 MNHNY and CDR2 SVGAGI come from the germline V gene (reference sequence). This CDR3 is 12 amino acids long. Trimming stripped 6 bases from V and 1 base from J, with 7 bases between. CDR3 DNA: TGTGCCAGCAGCCGGACTTCCTACGAGCAGTACTTC. Its protein is CASSRTSYEQYF.

This clone was counted a few times. The junction does not match germline at one end; this may be a read error. V gene TRBV5-6 combines with J gene TRBJ2-4; 8 positions match TRBD1. Germline values: CDR1 SGHDT, CDR2 YYEEEE. The CDR3 runs to 11 residues. CDR3 sequence (DNA): TGTGCCAGCACCCAGGGGGCCCGTTGGGACTTC. It codes for CASTQGARWDF.

CDR3 sequence (DNA): TGTGCCAGCAGTGGACAGGGTTACGAGCAGTACTTC. Translating it yields CASSGQGYEQYF. V and J are TRBV6-6 and TRBJ2-7; TRBD1 matches at 8 bases. The germline V gene has CDR1 MNHNY and CDR2 SVGAGI (reference sequence). V lost 5 bases and J lost 4; bases outside the gene matches: 1. This CDR3 has 12 amino acids.

The chain links TRBV19 to TRBJ2-1; 9 bases are a match to TRBD1. The CDR3 runs 15 residues. Germline trimming cut 2 bases from V and 8 bases from J; bases unmatched to any gene: 7. CDR1 and CDR2 (germline): LNHDA, SQIVND (reference sequence). The CDR3 bases are TGTGCCAGTAGTATATGGCGGACAGGGGAGTATGAGCAGTTCTTC. This gives the protein CASSIWRTGEYEQFF.

This clone came up a few times. The J gene is TRBJ1-6, the V gene TRBV5-6; 9 bases agree with TRBD1. The CDR3 totals 15 residues. Looked up from germline, CDR1 is SGHDT and CDR2 is YYEEEE. Trimming removed 0 bases from V and 9 bases from J; junction bases left unmatched: 4. In DNA form, the CDR3 reads TGTGCCAGCAGCTTGGTTGGACAGGGGTTTTCACCCCTCCACTTT. Encoded protein: CASSLVGQGFSPLHF.

V is TRBV5-6 and J is TRBJ1-2; 9 nucleotides line up with TRBD1. The CDR3 spans 14 residues. With V trimmed by 4 bases and J by 7 bases, 8 bases remained unmatched. Germline CDR1 and CDR2: SGHDT and YYEEEE. CDR3 protein: CASSVRDRVSGYTF. Here the CDR3 DNA reads TGTGCCAGCAGCGTCCGGGACAGGGTATCTGGCTACACCTTC.